The 13 T cell receptor beta chains in this list originate from one sample, sequenced in a study of cytomegalovirus exposure and HLA in healthy donors. TCRdb keeps only in-frame clones here, not all; method: immunoSEQ multiplex PCR. The sample lists hundreds of thousands of clones, roughly 83% occurring once. Specimen: PBMCs. The receptor set was obtained from a woman aged 25 to 39 in good health and CMV-seropositive.

V gene TRBV4-3 combines with J gene TRBJ2-2, with D tentatively TRBD2 (5 bases). From germline, CDR1 is LGHNA and CDR2 YSLEER. This CDR3 has 16 residues. V was trimmed by 4 bases and J by 6 bases, leaving 18 bases between them. This CDR3 is CASSRSAALESGELFF. As DNA, the CDR3 is TGCGCCAGCAGCCGATCAGCGGCCTTGGAGTCCGGGGAGCTGTTTTTT.

V is TRBV4-1 and J is TRBJ2-7; D is ambiguous. Per the germline V gene, CDR1 is MGHRA and CDR2 is YSYEKL. The CDR3 sequence is 15 residues long. V was shortened by 0 bases and J by 3 bases, with 12 bases between the two germline ends. The CDR3 loop is CASSQDPSLSYEQYF. In DNA form, the CDR3 reads TGCGCCAGCAGCCAAGATCCCTCCCTAAGCTACGAGCAGTACTTC.

This CDR3 reads CASSPREGTLYEQYF. DNA of the CDR3: TGTGCCAGCAGCCCCCGCGAGGGAACCCTCTACGAGCAGTACTTC. V gene TRBV9 combines with J gene TRBJ2-7; D possibly corresponds to TRBD2 (5 bases). Germline CDR1 SGDLS, CDR2 YYNGEE. Trimming pared 4 bases from V and 3 bases from J, leaving 17 bases between. There are 15 residues in the CDR3.

This clone was detected only once. V usage is TRBV18 and J usage is TRBJ2-1, with 7 bases lining up with TRBD2. Losses at the gene ends were 3 bases for V and 7 bases for J; bases not matched to a gene: 6. Germline assignment: CDR1 KGHSH and CDR2 LQKENI. CDR3 length equals 14 residues. DNA for the CDR3: TGTGCCAGCTCACCTGTTGGCGGGAGAAATGAGCAGTTCTTC. This codes for CASSPVGGRNEQFF.

The chain combines TRBV4-3 with TRBJ1-4; TRBD1 matches 9 bases. Losses at the gene ends were 0 bases for V and 7 bases for J; bases not matched to a gene: 9. Germline CDR1 LGHNA, CDR2 YSLEER. This CDR3 region has 17 residues. The CDR3 spells CASSQDGRGTGREKLFF. The CDR3, as DNA: TGCGCCAGCAGCCAAGATGGGCGCGGGACAGGGCGTGAAAAACTGTTTTTT.

V gene TRBV27 combines with J gene TRBJ2-1, with TRBD1 identical over 8 bases. The CDR3 spans 14 residues. Germline V gene sequence: CDR1 MNHEY, CDR2 SMNVEV (reference sequence). The junction had 2 bases not matched to a gene; V was cut back by 3 bases and J by 4 bases. CDR3 in DNA: TGTGCCAGCAGTTTCGGGGACAGGTACAATGAGCAGTTCTTC. Its translation is CASSFGDRYNEQFF.

The rearrangement uses TRBV30 and TRBJ1-2; D is possibly TRBD1 (6 bases). The V and J ends lost 5 bases and 3 bases respectively, with 19 bases between them. CDR3 size: 15 residues. From germline, CDR1 is GTSNPN and CDR2 SVGIG (reference sequence). The CDR3 loop is CAWSIPGQMDYGYTF. Here the CDR3 DNA reads TGTGCCTGGTCTATACCGGGACAAATGGACTATGGCTACACCTTC. Based on the CDR3 plus reference TRBV30 and TRBJ1-2, the full variable domain is SQTIHQWPATLVQPVGSPLSLECTVEGTSNPNLYWYRQAAGRGLQLLFYSVGIGQISSEVPQNLSASRPQDRQFILSSKKLLLSDSGFYLCAWSIPGQMDYGYTFGSGTRLTVV.

The rearrangement links TRBV5-1 to TRBJ1-1, with D hard to call. V dropped 7 bases and J dropped 0 bases, with 10 bases sitting between them. Germline V gene sequence: CDR1 SGHRS, CDR2 YFSETQ. CDR3 length: 13 amino acids. CDR3 in amino acids: CASRLDVNTEAFF. CDR3 nucleotide sequence: TGCGCCAGCCGGTTGGATGTGAACACTGAAGCTTTCTTT.

This clone was counted a single time. The chain combines TRBV6-5 with TRBJ2-5, with D perhaps TRBD1 (6 bases). Germline CDR1 and CDR2: MNHEY and SVGAGI. V gave up 8 bases and J gave up 9 bases, with 16 bases separating them. The length of the CDR3 is 12 residues. CDR3: CASRLESGAQYF. In nucleotides, the CDR3 is TGTGCCAGCCGTCTGGAATCAGGGGCCCAGTACTTC.

The gene calls are TRBV5-1 and TRBJ1-2; 9 nucleotides agree with TRBD1. V gave up 4 bases and J gave up 6 bases; unmatched junction bases: 10. Germline V gene lookup returns CDR1 SGHRS and CDR2 YFSETQ. The CDR3 has 15 amino acids. The CDR3 loop is CASSHKTGGLNGYTF. CDR3 coding DNA: TGCGCCAGCAGCCACAAAACAGGGGGCCTGAATGGCTACACCTTC.

This clone was picked up one time. This chain links TRBV6-1 with TRBJ2-7; TRBD1 matches 9 bases. V trimming: 4 bases; J trimming: 6 bases; junction bases outside the gene matches: 10. Germline V lookup: CDR1 MNHNS, CDR2 SASEGT. The CDR3 extends over 15 amino acids. The CDR3 sequence is CASSGGTGPGLEQYF. The DNA for the CDR3 is TGTGCCAGCAGTGGTGGGACAGGGCCGGGTCTCGAGCAGTACTTC.

In DNA, the CDR3 is TGTGCCAGCAGCTTACCGGGGATAACTGAAGCTTTCTTT. It translates to CASSLPGITEAFF. The rearrangement uses TRBV13 and TRBJ1-1; no clear D gene. Trimming took off 2 bases at V and 5 bases at J, with 9 bases between the two ends. Per the germline V gene, CDR1 is PRHDT and CDR2 is FYEKMQ (reference sequence). This CDR3 is 13 amino acids long.

The chain is built from TRBV27 and TRBJ2-7; 10 positions agree with TRBD2. J was trimmed by 9 bases and V by 4 bases; bases with no gene match: 12. CDR3 length equals 15 residues. In germline, CDR1 is MNHEY, CDR2 SMNVEV (reference sequence). The CDR3 DNA follows: TGTGCCAGCAGTTCCTCCCCTAGCGGGGGAGCCCCGCAGTACTTC. Amino acids: CASSSSPSGGAPQYF.